This T cell receptor (beta chain) was identified during a study of CD8+ T cells in alopecia areata. Across the study: Administration of oral tofacitinib to treated patients was at 5 to 10 mg twice daily. Study-wide results and caveats: More clonal than normal scalp was lesional scalp, particularly alopecia totalis/universalis.

As for treatment: oral pan-JAK inhibitor, 5-10 mg twice daily. Trimming at V came to 10 bases and at J to 4 bases, leaving 9 bases not matched to a gene. This CDR3 comprises 13 residues. From germline, CDR1 is MNHNS and CDR2 SASEGT. About this clone: Its specificity is unknown.

cDNA prepared by RNA extraction and subsequent reverse transcription served as the template for sequencing. Only in-frame clones appear in the TCRdb table, and some are missing; sequencing was by immunoSEQ multiplex PCR. The sample holds about 200,000 clones; 58% are singletons and the top ten take 4.5% to 6%. The genes are TRBV6-1 and TRBJ1-2, with TRBD1 matching over 7 bases. The sequencing used CD4+ T cells sorted from blood, collected at week 24, from a patient treated with tofacitinib. This clonotype was obtained from a human donor with alopecia areata. The CDR3 region has the DNA TGTGCCACCAGAAAGACAGGGCCCTATGGCTACACCTTC. Translating it yields CATRKTGPYGYTF.